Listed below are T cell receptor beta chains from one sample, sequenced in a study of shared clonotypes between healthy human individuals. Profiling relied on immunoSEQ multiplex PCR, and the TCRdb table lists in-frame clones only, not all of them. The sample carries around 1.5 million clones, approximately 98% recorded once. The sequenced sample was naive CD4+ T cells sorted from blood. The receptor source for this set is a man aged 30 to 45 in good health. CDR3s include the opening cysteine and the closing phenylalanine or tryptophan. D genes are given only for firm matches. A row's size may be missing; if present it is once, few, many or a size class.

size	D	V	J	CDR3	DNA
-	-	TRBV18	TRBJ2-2	CASSQDITGELFF	TGTGCCAGCTCACAGGACATAACCGGGGAGCTGTTTTTT
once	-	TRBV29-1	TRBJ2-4	CSVEDLRGRGNIQYF	TGCAGCGTTGAAGATCTCCGGGGGCGTGGAAACATTCAGTACTTC
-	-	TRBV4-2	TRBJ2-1	CASSQDNAGRGYNEQFF	TGTGCCAGCAGCCAAGACAATGCAGGGCGGGGTTACAATGAGCAGTTCTTC
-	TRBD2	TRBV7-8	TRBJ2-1	CASAGTSGEQFF	TGTGCCAGCGCCGGGACTAGCGGGGAGCAGTTCTTC
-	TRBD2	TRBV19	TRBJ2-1	CASKAGGPRQFF	TGTGCCAGCAAAGCGGGAGGGCCGCGGCAGTTCTTC
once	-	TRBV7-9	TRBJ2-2	CASSLVSGPTGELFF	TGTGCCAGCAGCTTAGTTAGCGGACCCACCGGGGAGCTGTTTTTT
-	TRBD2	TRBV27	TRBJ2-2	CASSPPLAGETGELFF	TGTGCCAGCAGCCCACCACTAGCGGGAGAAACCGGGGAGCTGTTTTTT
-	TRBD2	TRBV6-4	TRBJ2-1	CASSELAGVQFF	TGTGCCAGCAGTGAACTAGCGGGAGTGCAGTTCTTC
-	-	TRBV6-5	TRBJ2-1	CASRRNSYNEQFF	TGTGCCAGCAGGCGGAACTCCTACAATGAGCAGTTCTTC
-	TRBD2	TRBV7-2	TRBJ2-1	CASRVGTRADNEQFF	TGTGCCAGCAGGGTCGGGACTAGAGCAGACAATGAGCAGTTCTTC
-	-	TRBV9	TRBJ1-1	CASSSQGNTEAFF	TGTGCCAGCAGCTCACAAGGAAACACTGAAGCTTTCTTT
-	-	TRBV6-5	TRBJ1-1	CASHLLTNREEAFF	TGTGCCAGCCACTTACTTACCAACAGGGAAGAAGCTTTCTTT
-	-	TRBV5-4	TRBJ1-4	CASSLDKRAPNEKLFF	TGTGCCAGCAGCCTCGATAAAAGGGCGCCGAATGAAAAACTGTTTTTT
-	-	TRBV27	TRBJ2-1	CASSTRNEQFF	TGTGCCAGCAGTACGCGAAATGAGCAGTTCTTC
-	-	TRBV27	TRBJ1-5	CASSLHSPAGRGLNQPQHF	TGTGCCAGCAGTTTACACTCCCCCGCAGGGAGAGGGCTCAATCAGCCCCAGCATTTT
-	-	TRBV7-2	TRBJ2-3	CASSLPGTDTQYF	TGTGCCAGCAGCTTACCTGGGACAGATACGCAGTATTTT
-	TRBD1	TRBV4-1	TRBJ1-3	CASSPAQYRGKTGNTIYF	TGCGCCAGCAGCCCGGCCCAATACAGGGGAAAAACTGGAAACACCATATATTTT
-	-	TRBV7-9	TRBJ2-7	CAIRTLLEQYF	TGTGCCATCCGGACTCTCCTCGAGCAGTACTTC
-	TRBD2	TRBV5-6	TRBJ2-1	CASRPGTSGSSYNEQFF	TGTGCCAGCAGACCCGGGACTAGCGGGAGCTCCTACAATGAGCAGTTCTTC
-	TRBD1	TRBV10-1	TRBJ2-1	CASSEKGQDNEQFF	TGCGCCAGCAGTGAGAAGGGACAGGACAATGAGCAGTTCTTC
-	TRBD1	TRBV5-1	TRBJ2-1	CASSSTGTGAYNEQFF	TGCGCCAGCAGCTCGACCGGGACAGGGGCGTACAATGAGCAGTTCTTC
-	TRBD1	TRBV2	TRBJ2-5	CASSWGQGQGETQYF	TGTGCCAGCAGTTGGGGACAGGGGCAAGGAGAGACCCAGTACTTC
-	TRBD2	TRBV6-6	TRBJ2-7	CASKQGGVGNEQYF	TGTGCCAGCAAGCAGGGAGGGGTTGGTAACGAGCAGTACTTC
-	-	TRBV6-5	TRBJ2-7	CASSYSLRQYF	TGTGCCAGCAGTTACTCCCTGCGCCAGTACTTC
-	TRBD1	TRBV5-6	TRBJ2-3	CASSFYRGRASSTDTQYF	TGTGCCAGCAGCTTTTACAGGGGGAGAGCCTCTAGCACAGATACGCAGTATTTT
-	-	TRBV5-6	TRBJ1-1	CASSFPGSNTEAFF	TGTGCCAGCAGCTTTCCTGGGTCGAACACTGAAGCTTTCTTT
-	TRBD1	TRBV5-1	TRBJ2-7	CASSSRGRGSYEQYF	TGCGCCAGCAGCTCCAGGGGGCGCGGGTCCTACGAGCAGTACTTC
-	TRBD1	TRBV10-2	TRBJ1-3	CASSGAGGGAIDF	TGCGCCAGCAGTGGAGCGGGAGGGGGCGCAATCGATTTT
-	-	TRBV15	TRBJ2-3	CATSRGLAPPGGQYF	TGTGCCACCAGCAGAGGCCTAGCCCCCCCCGGGGGGCAGTATTTT
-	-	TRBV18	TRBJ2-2	CASSPSGPNTGELFF	TGTGCCAGCTCACCCAGCGGGCCGAACACCGGGGAGCTGTTTTTT
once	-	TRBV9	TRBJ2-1	CASSVEGTGNYNEQFF	TGTGCCAGCAGCGTAGAGGGCACAGGGAACTACAATGAGCAGTTCTTC
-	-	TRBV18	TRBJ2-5	CASSPRASVGETQYF	TGTGCCAGCTCACCTCGGGCCTCAGTAGGAGAGACCCAGTACTTC
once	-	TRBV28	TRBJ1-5	CASSLSVGRGNQPQHF	TGTGCCAGCAGTTTAAGCGTGGGCAGGGGTAATCAGCCCCAGCATTTT
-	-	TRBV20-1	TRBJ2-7	CSAGRYYEQYF	TGCAGTGCTGGGAGGTACTACGAGCAGTACTTC
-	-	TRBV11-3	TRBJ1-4	CARDEPGVNEKLFF	TGTGCCAGAGACGAACCAGGGGTTAATGAAAAACTGTTTTTT
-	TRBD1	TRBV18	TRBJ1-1	CASSPRDRTNTEAFF	TGTGCCAGCTCACCAAGGGACAGGACGAACACTGAAGCTTTCTTT
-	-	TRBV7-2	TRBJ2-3	CASSPTSGYTDTQYF	TGTGCCAGCAGCCCGACAAGCGGGTACACAGATACGCAGTATTTT
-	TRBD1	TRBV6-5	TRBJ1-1	CASGTVPNTEAFF	TGTGCCAGCGGGACAGTACCCAACACTGAAGCTTTCTTT
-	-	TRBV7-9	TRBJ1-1	CASSKTGPNTEAFF	TGTGCCAGCAGCAAAACAGGGCCGAACACTGAAGCTTTCTTT
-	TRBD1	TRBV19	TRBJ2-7	CATRDRGLKGTYEQYF	TGTGCCACCCGGGACAGGGGGCTCAAAGGGACCTACGAGCAGTACTTC